This T cell receptor beta chain originates from a study of T cell changes during pregnancy in multiple sclerosis. The CDR3 has 14 residues. Germline CDR1 and CDR2: LNHDA and SQIVND (reference sequence). V dropped 5 bases and J dropped 7 bases, with 14 bases sitting between them. Method: immunoSEQ multiplex PCR; TCRdb's copy keeps in-frame clones and lacks some. The table records around 54,000 clones, about 90% of them present only once. The material was CD4+ T cells from peripheral blood mononuclear cells, obtained after pregnancy. The rearrangement links TRBV19 to TRBJ1-4, with D unresolved. The TCR comes from a female donor in good health, enrolled as a control in a pregnancy study. DNA for the CDR3: TGTGCCAGTAGTCCCGGGCGTGGGAGTGAAAAACTGTTTTTT. Protein product: CASSPGRGSEKLFF. Based on the CDR3 plus reference TRBV19 and TRBJ1-4, the full variable domain is DGGITQSPKYLFRKEGQNVTLSCEQNLNHDAMYWYRQDPGQGLRLIYYSQIVNDFQKGDIAEGYSVSREKKESFPLTVTSAQKNPTAFYLCASSPGRGSEKLFFGSGTQLSVL.